This T cell receptor (beta chain) was captured by sequencing in a study of response to subunit inactivated influenza vaccine. The CDR3 spans 13 residues. Germline V gene lookup returns CDR1 LNHNV and CDR2 YYDKDF (reference sequence). Trimming cost V 1 base and J 6 bases, with 10 bases left between them. This clonotype has more than one count but fewer than ten. Its antigen remains unknown. Study-wide findings and caveats: T cells newly recruited by each seasonal influenza vaccination are few, the authors suggested.

MiXCR, run by TCRdb on the RT-PCR reads, gives a single entry per CDR3 protein. The sample shows under 550,000 distinct CDR3 sequences, roughly 7.9% of them seen only once. The source material was PBMCs from blood, sampled 23 months after vaccination. This clonotype originated in a man between 50 and 70 years old who received an inactivated influenza vaccine. The gene calls are TRBV15 and TRBJ2-7, with D maybe TRBD1 (6 bases). CDR3 sequence: CATSRVQGGEQYF. CDR3 nucleotide sequence: TGTGCCACCAGCAGAGTACAGGGTGGCGAGCAGTACTTC.